The rows below give T cell receptor beta chains drawn from one sample of a study of cytomegalovirus exposure and HLA in healthy donors. TCRdb's table, derived via immunoSEQ multiplex PCR, lists solely in-frame clones and lacks some. The sample carries about 220,000 clones, more than 75% recorded once. Sequences were obtained from PBMCs. All receptors derive from a man in his forties or fifties in good health and CMV-seropositive. Both conserved end residues are part of each CDR3. Fields, in order: V gene, D gene, J gene, clone size, CDR3 DNA, CDR3 protein. D genes are given only for firm matches. The size entry is marked missing in some rows and otherwise reads once, few, many or a size class.

V: TRBV6-1
D: .
J: TRBJ2-1
size: once
DNA: TGTGCCAGCCTCCTGGGCCTCGGGGTCAATGAGCAGTTCTTC
CDR3: CASLLGLGVNEQFF

V: TRBV19
D: TRBD1
J: TRBJ1-3
size: once
DNA: TGTGCCAGTAGTACTCCCGGGACAGTAGACACCATATATTTT
CDR3: CASSTPGTVDTIYF

V: TRBV10-3
D: .
J: TRBJ2-7
size: .
DNA: TGTGCCATCAGTGACACGTTGGGGGCAGAGCAGTACTTC
CDR3: CAISDTLGAEQYF

V: TRBV6-1
D: TRBD1
J: TRBJ1-1
size: .
DNA: TGTGCCAGCAGTAAACGGACAGGGGCCGCGATTGAAGCTTTCTTT
CDR3: CASSKRTGAAIEAFF

V: TRBV14
D: .
J: TRBJ2-5
size: .
DNA: TGTGCCAGCAGCAGACAGACCTATTCCGAGACCCAGTACTTC
CDR3: CASSRQTYSETQYF

V: TRBV15
D: TRBD2
J: TRBJ2-1
size: .
DNA: TGTGCCACCAGCAGAGAGGGCGGGAGGCAGTTCTTC
CDR3: CATSREGGRQFF

V: TRBV29-1
D: TRBD2
J: TRBJ2-2
size: .
DNA: TGCAGCGTTGAAGCCGGGAGCGGGAGTGGAGGGGAGCTGTTTTTT
CDR3: CSVEAGSGSGGELFF

V: TRBV15
D: TRBD2
J: TRBJ2-3
size: .
DNA: TGTGCCACCAGCAGAGCCCGGGGACTAGGTACAGATACGCAGTATTTT
CDR3: CATSRARGLGTDTQYF

V: TRBV28
D: TRBD1
J: TRBJ1-2
size: .
DNA: TGTGCCAGCAGTTTTGACAGGGGGCTCTATGGCTACACCTTC
CDR3: CASSFDRGLYGYTF

V: TRBV7-9
D: .
J: TRBJ2-1
size: .
DNA: TGTGCCAGCAGCCTCGAGAGTCACAATGAGCAGTTCTTC
CDR3: CASSLESHNEQFF

V: TRBV13
D: .
J: TRBJ2-1
size: .
DNA: TGTGCCAGCAGCTTAGGACTCAATGAGCAGTTCTTC
CDR3: CASSLGLNEQFF

V: TRBV18
D: .
J: TRBJ1-5
size: .
DNA: TGTGCCAGCTCCCGGGACACCAATCAGCCCCAGCATTTT
CDR3: CASSRDTNQPQHF

V: TRBV6-5
D: .
J: TRBJ2-5
size: .
DNA: TGTGCCAGCAGTTACTCTAGCGAAAAGTACCAAGAGACCCAGTACTTC
CDR3: CASSYSSEKYQETQYF

V: TRBV5-1
D: TRBD1
J: TRBJ2-1
size: .
DNA: TGCGCCAGCAGCTTGGGGGGGACAGGGCGGCACAATGAGCAGTTCTTC
CDR3: CASSLGGTGRHNEQFF

V: TRBV5-1
D: .
J: TRBJ2-5
size: .
DNA: TGCGCCAGCAGCTTGGAAGGGACAAAAGAGACCCAGTACTTC
CDR3: CASSLEGTKETQYF

V: TRBV2
D: TRBD1
J: TRBJ2-7
size: .
DNA: TGTGCCAGCACCCTGAGGGACAGAGCCTACGAGCAGTACTTC
CDR3: CASTLRDRAYEQYF

V: TRBV14
D: TRBD1
J: TRBJ2-2
size: .
DNA: TGTGCCAGCAGACCCACCGGGACAGCGAACACCGGGGAGCTGTTTTTT
CDR3: CASRPTGTANTGELFF

V: TRBV4-1
D: TRBD1
J: TRBJ1-2
size: once
DNA: TGCGCCAGCAGCCACCGACAGGGGGCGGTGGAAGGCTACACCTTC
CDR3: CASSHRQGAVEGYTF

V: TRBV14
D: .
J: TRBJ2-1
size: .
DNA: TGTGCCAGCAGCTTTACCACTCCTCTCAATGAGCAGTTCTTC
CDR3: CASSFTTPLNEQFF

V: TRBV2
D: .
J: TRBJ1-3
size: .
DNA: TGTGCCAGCAGTGACCTTGGAGGATCTGGAAACACCATATATTTT
CDR3: CASSDLGGSGNTIYF

V: TRBV27
D: .
J: TRBJ2-2
size: .
DNA: TGTGCCAGCAGTTTCTTGTCCACCGGGGAGCTGTTTTTT
CDR3: CASSFLSTGELFF

V: TRBV5-1
D: .
J: TRBJ1-2
size: .
DNA: TGCGCCAGCAGCTTGGAGCAGGGGTCGGGTGGCTACACCTTC
CDR3: CASSLEQGSGGYTF

V: TRBV6-5
D: TRBD1
J: TRBJ1-2
size: .
DNA: TGTGCCAGTTCCGAGGGACAGGGGGCTAACTATGGCTACACCTTC
CDR3: CASSEGQGANYGYTF

V: TRBV7-6
D: .
J: TRBJ1-1
size: .
DNA: TGTGCCAGCAGCTTAGGGCTTAACAGTGAAGCTTTCTTT
CDR3: CASSLGLNSEAFF

V: TRBV5-1
D: .
J: TRBJ2-3
size: .
DNA: TGCGCCAGCAGCGACCGGACAGGCACAGATACGCAGTATTTT
CDR3: CASSDRTGTDTQYF

V: TRBV29-1
D: TRBD2
J: TRBJ2-3
size: .
DNA: TGCAGCGCCCGACTAGCGGGAGATCGGCCAGATACGCAGTATTTT
CDR3: CSARLAGDRPDTQYF

V: TRBV5-6
D: .
J: TRBJ2-2
size: .
DNA: TGTGCCAGCAGCGAGGGAGGGAACACCGGGGAGCTGTTTTTT
CDR3: CASSEGGNTGELFF

V: TRBV18
D: .
J: TRBJ1-2
size: .
DNA: TGTGCCAGCTCACCAGGCCAGGGTGGAGGCTACACCTTC
CDR3: CASSPGQGGGYTF

V: TRBV11-3
D: .
J: TRBJ2-3
size: .
DNA: TGTGCCAGCAGCCCACTACAGGGTATAAGCACAGATACGCAGTATTTT
CDR3: CASSPLQGISTDTQYF

V: TRBV5-1
D: .
J: TRBJ1-3
size: few
DNA: TGCGCCAGCAGCTTGTCAAGGGGATCTGGAAACACCATATATTTT
CDR3: CASSLSRGSGNTIYF

V: TRBV6-1
D: .
J: TRBJ2-1
size: .
DNA: TGTGCCAGCAGTGAACAGTGGACTGGGAGTGAGCAGTTCTTC
CDR3: CASSEQWTGSEQFF

V: TRBV7-2
D: TRBD1
J: TRBJ1-3
size: .
DNA: TGTGCCAGCAGCTTAGGCCCCAGGGGGAGTGGAAACACCATATATTTT
CDR3: CASSLGPRGSGNTIYF

V: TRBV29-1
D: .
J: TRBJ2-3
size: .
DNA: TGCAGCGTTGAAGGTCTAGCGTACACAGATACGCAGTATTTT
CDR3: CSVEGLAYTDTQYF

V: TRBV9
D: TRBD1
J: TRBJ1-1
size: .
DNA: TGTGCCAGCAGCGTCAGCCAGGGGGTGACTGAAGCTTTCTTT
CDR3: CASSVSQGVTEAFF

V: TRBV7-9
D: .
J: TRBJ1-1
size: .
DNA: TGTGCCAGCAGCTTAACGGTGATGAACACTGAAGCTTTCTTT
CDR3: CASSLTVMNTEAFF

V: TRBV5-7
D: TRBD2
J: TRBJ2-5
size: .
DNA: TGTGCCAGCACCCAAACCGTTTTCGTTCGAGCGGGGCCACAAGAGACCCAGTACTTC
CDR3: CASTQTVFVRAGPQETQYF

V: TRBV14
D: TRBD1
J: TRBJ1-2
size: .
DNA: TGTGCCAGCAGCCGGGACAGGGCATATGGCTACACCTTC
CDR3: CASSRDRAYGYTF

V: TRBV5-6
D: TRBD2
J: TRBJ2-1
size: .
DNA: TGTGCCAGCAGCCTTAGACTAGCGGGAGTGGGTAATGAGCAGTTCTTC
CDR3: CASSLRLAGVGNEQFF

V: TRBV25-1
D: .
J: TRBJ1-1
size: .
DNA: TGTGCCAGCAGTGCCCAGATCCAGATGAACACTGAAGCTTTCTTT
CDR3: CASSAQIQMNTEAFF

V: TRBV9
D: .
J: TRBJ2-3
size: .
DNA: TGTGCCAGCAGCGTAGAGGCTAGTCCCACAGATACGCAGTATTTT
CDR3: CASSVEASPTDTQYF

V: TRBV6-5
D: .
J: TRBJ2-7
size: .
DNA: TGTGCCAGCAGTTACGGCCGGGGTTCCTACGAGCAGTACTTC
CDR3: CASSYGRGSYEQYF

V: TRBV7-2
D: TRBD1
J: TRBJ1-4
size: .
DNA: TGTGCCAGCAGCTTAGATCAGGGACAGACAACTAATGAAAAACTGTTTTTT
CDR3: CASSLDQGQTTNEKLFF

V: TRBV7-9
D: .
J: TRBJ1-1
size: .
DNA: TGTTCCAGCAGCTTAGTAGAGGGGGTGGGGACTGAAGCTTTCTTT
CDR3: CSSSLVEGVGTEAFF

V: TRBV5-3
D: TRBD2
J: TRBJ2-1
size: .
DNA: TGTGCCAGAAGTATCGGACTAGTGGTCTACAATGAGCAGTTCTTC
CDR3: CARSIGLVVYNEQFF

V: TRBV27
D: .
J: TRBJ2-1
size: .
DNA: TGTGCCAGCAGCTCAGCTTACGGGAAAACGGGCCCTTACAATGAGCAGTTCTTC
CDR3: CASSSAYGKTGPYNEQFF

V: TRBV27
D: TRBD1
J: TRBJ1-1
size: once
DNA: TGTGCCAGCACCCAACACGGGGGGACAGGCGGACAAGCTTTCTTT
CDR3: CASTQHGGTGGQAFF

V: TRBV19
D: TRBD2
J: TRBJ2-5
size: .
DNA: TGTGCCAGTAGTAGGGGACTAGCGGGCTCGGAGACCCAGTACTTC
CDR3: CASSRGLAGSETQYF

V: TRBV6-1
D: .
J: TRBJ2-1
size: few
DNA: TGTGCCAGCAGTGAATTGGCGGATTCCTACAATGAGCAGTTCTTC
CDR3: CASSELADSYNEQFF

V: TRBV28
D: TRBD2
J: TRBJ2-3
size: .
DNA: TGTGCCAGCAGTTCTCCGGGACTAGCAGATAGCACAGATACGCAGTATTTT
CDR3: CASSSPGLADSTDTQYF

V: TRBV12-5
D: .
J: TRBJ2-1
size: few
DNA: TGTGCTAGTGGTTTGGTACTAGGGTCGCAAAGGCGGAATGAGCAGTTCTTC
CDR3: CASGLVLGSQRRNEQFF